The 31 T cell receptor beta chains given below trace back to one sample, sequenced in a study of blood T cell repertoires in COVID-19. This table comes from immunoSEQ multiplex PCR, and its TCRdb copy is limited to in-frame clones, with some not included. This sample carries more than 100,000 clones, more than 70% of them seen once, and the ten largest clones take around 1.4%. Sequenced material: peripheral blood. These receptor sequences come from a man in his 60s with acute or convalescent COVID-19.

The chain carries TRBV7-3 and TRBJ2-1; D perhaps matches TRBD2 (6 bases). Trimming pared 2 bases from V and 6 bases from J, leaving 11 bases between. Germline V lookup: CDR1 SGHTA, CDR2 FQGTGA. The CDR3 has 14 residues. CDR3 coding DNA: TGTGCCAGCAGCTTAGGGGGAGGTCCCAATGAGCAGTTCTTC. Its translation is CASSLGGGPNEQFF.

The CDR3 protein is CSATLPDTQYF. The CDR3 bases are TGCAGTGCTACCCTCCCCGATACGCAGTATTTT. The chain has TRBV20-1 and TRBJ2-3, with D unclear. V was trimmed by 4 bases and J by 6 bases, leaving 8 bases between them. This CDR3 region has 11 residues. Germline V gives CDR1 DFQATT, CDR2 SNEGSKA (reference sequence).

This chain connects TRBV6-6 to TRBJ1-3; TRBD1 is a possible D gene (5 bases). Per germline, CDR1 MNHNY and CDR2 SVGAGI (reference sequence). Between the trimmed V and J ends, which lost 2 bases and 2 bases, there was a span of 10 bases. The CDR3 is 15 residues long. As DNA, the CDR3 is TGTGCCAGCAGTTACCCTATAGGGGCTGGAAACACCATATATTTT. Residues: CASSYPIGAGNTIYF.

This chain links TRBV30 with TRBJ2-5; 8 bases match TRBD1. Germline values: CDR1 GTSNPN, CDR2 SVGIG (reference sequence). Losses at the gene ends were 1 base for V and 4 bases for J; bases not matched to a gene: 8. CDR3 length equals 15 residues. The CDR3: CAWSDGTGFLETQYF. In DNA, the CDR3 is TGTGCCTGGAGTGACGGGACAGGCTTTCTAGAGACCCAGTACTTC.

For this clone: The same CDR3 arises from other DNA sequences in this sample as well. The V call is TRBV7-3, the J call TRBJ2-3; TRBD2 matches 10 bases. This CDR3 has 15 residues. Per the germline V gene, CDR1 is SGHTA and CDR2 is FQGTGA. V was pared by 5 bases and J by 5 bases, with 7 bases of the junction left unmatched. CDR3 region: CASSQAGGSQDTQYF. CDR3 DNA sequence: TGTGCCAGCAGCCAAGCGGGAGGGTCCCAAGATACGCAGTATTTT.

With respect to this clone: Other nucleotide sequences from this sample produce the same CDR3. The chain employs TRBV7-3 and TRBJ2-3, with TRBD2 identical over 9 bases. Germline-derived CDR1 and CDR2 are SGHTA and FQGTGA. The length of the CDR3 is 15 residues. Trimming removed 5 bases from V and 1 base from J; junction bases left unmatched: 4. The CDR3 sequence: CASSRAGGGTDTQYF. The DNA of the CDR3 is TGTGCCAGCAGCCGAGCGGGAGGAGGCACAGATACGCAGTATTTT.

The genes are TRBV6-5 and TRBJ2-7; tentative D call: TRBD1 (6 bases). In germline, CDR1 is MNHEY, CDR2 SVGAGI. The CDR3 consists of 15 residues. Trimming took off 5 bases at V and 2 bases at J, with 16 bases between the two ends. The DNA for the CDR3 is TGTGCCAGCAGTACCGCAGGGGATCCAACCTACGAGCAGTACTTC. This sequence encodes CASSTAGDPTYEQYF.

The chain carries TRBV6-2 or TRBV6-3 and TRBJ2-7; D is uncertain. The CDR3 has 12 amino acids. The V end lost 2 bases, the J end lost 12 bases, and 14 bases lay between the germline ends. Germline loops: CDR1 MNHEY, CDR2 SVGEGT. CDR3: CASSYPSADLYF. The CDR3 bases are TGTGCCAGCAGTTACCCCTCCGCGGATCTGTACTTC.

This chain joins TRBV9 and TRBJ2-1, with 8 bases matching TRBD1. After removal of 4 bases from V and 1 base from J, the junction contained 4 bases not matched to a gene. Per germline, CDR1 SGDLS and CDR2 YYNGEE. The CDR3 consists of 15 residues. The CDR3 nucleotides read TGTGCCAGCAGCCAGGGGGCTGCGTCCTACAATGAGCAGTTCTTC. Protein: CASSQGAASYNEQFF.

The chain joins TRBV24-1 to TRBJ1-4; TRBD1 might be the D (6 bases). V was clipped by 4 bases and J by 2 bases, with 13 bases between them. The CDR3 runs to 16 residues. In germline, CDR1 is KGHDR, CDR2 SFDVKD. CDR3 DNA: TGTGCCACCAGTGACCCTGACAGGAGTACTAATGAAAAACTGTTTTTT. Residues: CATSDPDRSTNEKLFF.

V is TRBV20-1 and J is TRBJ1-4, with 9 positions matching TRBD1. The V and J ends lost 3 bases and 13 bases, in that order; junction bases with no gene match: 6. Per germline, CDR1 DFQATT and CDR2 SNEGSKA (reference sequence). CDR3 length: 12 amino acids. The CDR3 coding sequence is TGCAGTGCTAGTCTGGGACAGGGCGGACTGTTTTTT. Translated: CSASLGQGGLFF.

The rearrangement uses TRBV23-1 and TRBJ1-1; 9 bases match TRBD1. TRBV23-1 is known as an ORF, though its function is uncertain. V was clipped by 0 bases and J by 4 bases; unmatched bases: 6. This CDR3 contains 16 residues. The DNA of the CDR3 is TGCGCCAGCAGTCAATCGCCCACAGGGGGCAGCACTGAAGCTTTCTTT. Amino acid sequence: CASSQSPTGGSTEAFF.

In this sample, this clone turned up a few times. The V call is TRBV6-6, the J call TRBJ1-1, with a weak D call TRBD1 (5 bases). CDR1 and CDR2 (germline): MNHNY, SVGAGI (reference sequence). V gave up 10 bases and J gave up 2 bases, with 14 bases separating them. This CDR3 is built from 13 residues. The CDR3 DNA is TGTGCCACATTAAAGACAGCAAACACTGAAGCTTTCTTT. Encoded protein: CATLKTANTEAFF.

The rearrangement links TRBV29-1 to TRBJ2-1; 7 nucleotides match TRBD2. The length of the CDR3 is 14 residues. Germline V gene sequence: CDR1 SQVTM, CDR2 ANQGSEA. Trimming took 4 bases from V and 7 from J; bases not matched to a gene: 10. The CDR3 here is CSVGGRAGGNEQFF. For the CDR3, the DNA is TGCAGCGTTGGAGGGAGGGCCGGTGGGAATGAGCAGTTCTTC.

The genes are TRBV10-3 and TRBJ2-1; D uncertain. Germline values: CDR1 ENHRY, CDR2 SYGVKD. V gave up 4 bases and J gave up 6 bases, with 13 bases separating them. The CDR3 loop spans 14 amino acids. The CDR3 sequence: CAISGIDLLNEQFF. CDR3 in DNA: TGTGCCATCAGTGGTATAGACTTACTCAATGAGCAGTTCTTC.

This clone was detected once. The CDR3 DNA is TGTGCCAGCAGTTCCCCAGGGGGCCTCAACACAGATACGCAGTATTTT. Protein product: CASSSPGGLNTDTQYF. This chain connects TRBV6-5 to TRBJ2-3, with TRBD1 matching 8 bases. With 4 bases clipped from V and 2 bases from J, the junction kept 8 bases outside the gene matches. The germline gives CDR1 MNHEY, CDR2 SVGAGI. The CDR3 contains 16 residues.

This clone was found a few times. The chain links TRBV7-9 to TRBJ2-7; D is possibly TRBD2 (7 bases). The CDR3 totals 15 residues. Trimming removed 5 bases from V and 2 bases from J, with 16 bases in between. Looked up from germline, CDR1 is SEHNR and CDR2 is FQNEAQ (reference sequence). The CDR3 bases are TGTGCCAGCAGCAGTCGGGGCGGGGGCCCCTACGAGCAGTACTTC. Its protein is CASSSRGGGPYEQYF.

The chain's CDR3 is CASSLIGTVQETQYF. CDR3 nucleotide sequence: TGCGCCAGCAGCTTGATAGGGACAGTCCAAGAGACCCAGTACTTC. V gene TRBV5-1 combines with J gene TRBJ2-5; TRBD1 matches 7 bases. The V gene end was trimmed by 1 base and the J gene end by 1 base; junction bases not matched to a gene: 4. The CDR3 extends over 15 amino acids. Germline CDR1 is SGHRS and CDR2 is YFSETQ.

CDR3 residues: CASSLEDRLGGYTF. DNA of the CDR3: TGCGCCAGCAGCTTGGAAGACAGATTAGGTGGCTACACCTTC. The chain joins TRBV5-1 to TRBJ1-2; tentative D call: TRBD1 (5 bases). The CDR3 spans 14 residues. V was clipped by 0 bases and J by 7 bases, with 13 bases between them. Germline V lookup: CDR1 SGHRS, CDR2 YFSETQ. The full variable domain, with the rest looked up from reference TRBV5-1 and TRBJ1-2, is KAGVTQTPRYLIKTRGQQVTLSCSPISGHRSVSWYQQTPGQGLQFLFEYFSETQRNKGNFPGRFSGRQFSNSRSEMNVSTLELGDSALYLCASSLEDRLGGYTFGSGTRLTVV.

The DNA of the CDR3 is TGTGCCAGCAGTTCGGGACAGGGGGCTGGAAACACCATATATTTT. As protein: CASSSGQGAGNTIYF. The chain couples TRBV6-6 to TRBJ1-3, with 11 bases fitting TRBD1. The CDR3 is 15 amino acids. Germline CDR1 MNHNY, CDR2 SVGAGI (reference sequence). The V gene end was trimmed by 4 bases and the J gene end by 2 bases; junction bases not matched to a gene: 1.

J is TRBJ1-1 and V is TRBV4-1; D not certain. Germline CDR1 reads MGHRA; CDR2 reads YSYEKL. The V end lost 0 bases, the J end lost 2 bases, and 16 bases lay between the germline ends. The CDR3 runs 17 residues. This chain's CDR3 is CASSQERAAADNTEAFF. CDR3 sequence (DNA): TGCGCCAGCAGCCAAGAGAGAGCAGCGGCCGACAACACTGAAGCTTTCTTT.

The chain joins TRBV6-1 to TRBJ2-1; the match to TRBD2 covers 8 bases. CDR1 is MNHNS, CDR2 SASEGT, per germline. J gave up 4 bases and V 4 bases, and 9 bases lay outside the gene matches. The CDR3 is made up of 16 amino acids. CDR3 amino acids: CASSASGRNIYNEQFF. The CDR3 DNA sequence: TGTGCCAGCAGTGCTAGCGGGCGTAATATTTACAATGAGCAGTTCTTC.

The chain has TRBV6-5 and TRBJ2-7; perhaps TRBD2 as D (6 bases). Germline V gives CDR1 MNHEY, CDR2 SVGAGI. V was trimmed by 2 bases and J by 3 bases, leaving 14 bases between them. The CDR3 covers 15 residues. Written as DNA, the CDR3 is TGTGCCAGCAGTTACGGGGCTAGCGAAGGCTACGAGCAGTACTTC. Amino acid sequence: CASSYGASEGYEQYF.

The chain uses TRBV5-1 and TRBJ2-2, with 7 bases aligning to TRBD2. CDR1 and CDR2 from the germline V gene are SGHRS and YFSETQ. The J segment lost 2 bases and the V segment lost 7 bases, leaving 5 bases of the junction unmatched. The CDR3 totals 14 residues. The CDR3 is CASLRDYNTGELFF. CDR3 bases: TGCGCCAGCCTCCGGGACTACAACACCGGGGAGCTGTTTTTT.

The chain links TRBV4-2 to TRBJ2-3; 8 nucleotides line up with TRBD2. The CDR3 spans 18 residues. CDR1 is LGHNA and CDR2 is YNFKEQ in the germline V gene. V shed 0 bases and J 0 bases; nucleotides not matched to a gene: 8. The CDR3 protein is CASSQDPAGASSTDTQYF. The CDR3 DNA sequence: TGTGCCAGCAGCCAAGACCCAGCGGGAGCTTCTAGCACAGATACGCAGTATTTT.

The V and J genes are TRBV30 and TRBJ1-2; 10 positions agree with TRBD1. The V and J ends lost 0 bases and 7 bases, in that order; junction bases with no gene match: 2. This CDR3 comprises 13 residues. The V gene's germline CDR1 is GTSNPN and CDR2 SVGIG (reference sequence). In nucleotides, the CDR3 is TGTGCCTGGAGTGTATGGACAGGGGGTGGCTACACCTTC. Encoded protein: CAWSVWTGGGYTF.

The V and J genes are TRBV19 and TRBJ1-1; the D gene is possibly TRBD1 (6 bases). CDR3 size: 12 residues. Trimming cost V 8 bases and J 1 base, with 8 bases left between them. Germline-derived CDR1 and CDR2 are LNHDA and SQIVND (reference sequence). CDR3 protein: CASQDRNTEAFF. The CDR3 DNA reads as TGTGCCAGTCAGGACAGGAACACTGAAGCTTTCTTT.

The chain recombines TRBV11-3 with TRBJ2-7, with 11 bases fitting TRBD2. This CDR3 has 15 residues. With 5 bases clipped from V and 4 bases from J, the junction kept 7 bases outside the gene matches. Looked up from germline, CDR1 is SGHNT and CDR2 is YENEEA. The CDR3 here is CASSIAGGPSYEQYF. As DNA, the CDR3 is TGTGCCAGCAGCATAGCGGGAGGGCCCTCATACGAGCAGTACTTC.

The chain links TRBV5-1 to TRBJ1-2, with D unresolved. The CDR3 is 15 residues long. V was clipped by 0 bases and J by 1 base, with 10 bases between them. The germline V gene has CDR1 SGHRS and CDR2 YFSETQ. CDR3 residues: CASSLGPPVNYGYTF. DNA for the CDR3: TGCGCCAGCAGCTTGGGGCCGCCAGTTAACTATGGCTACACCTTC.

The CDR3 here is CASSLDRSESEPQHF. The CDR3 nucleotides are TGTGCCAGCAGTTTAGACAGGTCAGAAAGCGAGCCCCAGCATTTT. The chain uses TRBV28 and TRBJ1-5; possibly TRBD1 for D (6 bases). This CDR3 has 15 residues. V was clipped by 2 bases and J by 8 bases, with 16 bases between them. Germline values: CDR1 MDHEN, CDR2 SYDVKM. Supplemented by reference TRBV28 and TRBJ1-5, the full variable domain reads DVKVTQSSRYLVKRTGEKVFLECVQDMDHENMFWYRQDPGLGLRLIYFSYDVKMKEKGDIPEGYSVSREKKERFSLILESASTNQTSMYLCASSLDRSESEPQHFGDGTRLSIL.

The CDR3, as DNA: TGTGCCAGCAGTGAAGCGTGGTACAGGGCTAGAAATCAGCCCCAGCATTTT. This codes for CASSEAWYRARNQPQHF. The rearrangement joins TRBV6-1 to TRBJ1-5; perhaps TRBD1 as D (6 bases). The germline V gene has CDR1 MNHNS and CDR2 SASEGT. The V end lost 0 bases, the J end lost 4 bases, and 16 bases lay between the germline ends. There are 17 residues in the CDR3.